This T cell receptor beta chain was identified during a study of shared clonotypes between healthy human individuals. The study drew its donors from healthy HIV-negative adults without recent acute infections or vaccinations. Genomic DNA from unsorted samples was obtained from around 93 million PBMCs (per sample). The authors' processing: Filtering differed because ImmunoSEQ produced junction-only sequences that carried no quality scores. Some clones are missing from TCRdb's copy, which holds only in-frame ones; the method was immunoSEQ multiplex PCR. Clonal size and the V and J genes are those of that table, whereas D and trimming came from the DNA. The data contain about 480,000 clones, over 75% of them singletons. Germline assignment: CDR1 SGHRS and CDR2 YFSETQ. The CDR3 runs 14 residues. With 3 bases removed from V and 6 bases from J, the gap between germline ends came to 12 bases.

Sequencing used PBMCs. This sequence originates from a woman aged 40 to 50 in good health. Some clones in this sample may be carry-over from other donors' samples. The chain has TRBV5-1 and TRBJ2-2, with a tentative D call TRBD1 (6 bases). The CDR3 DNA reads as TGCGCCAGCAGCTCTTCGCAGGGGTCCGGGGAGCTGTTTTTT. This gives the protein CASSSSQGSGELFF. Filled out from reference TRBV5-1 and TRBJ2-2, the complete variable domain reads KAGVTQTPRYLIKTRGQQVTLSCSPISGHRSVSWYQQTPGQGLQFLFEYFSETQRNKGNFPGRFSGRQFSNSRSEMNVSTLELGDSALYLCASSSSQGSGELFFGEGSRLTVL.